This T cell receptor beta chain was observed in a study of cytomegalovirus exposure and HLA in healthy donors. Primers for the PCR totalled 60 Vbeta and 13 Jbeta. The table came from immunoSEQ multiplex PCR; TCRdb's copy has only in-frame clones and leaves some out. The sample contains 150,000 to 200,000 clones, about 76% of which appear only once. The specimen sequenced was PBMCs. This TCR was sampled from a woman in her forties or fifties in good health and CMV-seronegative.

The CDR3 reads CASSPSTSGSREQYF. For the CDR3, the DNA is TGTGCCAGCAGTCCCTCTACTAGCGGGAGTAGGGAGCAGTACTTC. The chain couples TRBV28 to TRBJ2-7, with TRBD2 identical over 11 bases. CDR3 length equals 15 residues. With 5 bases clipped from V and 7 bases from J, the junction kept 10 bases outside the gene matches. Germline CDR1 is MDHEN and CDR2 is SYDVKM.